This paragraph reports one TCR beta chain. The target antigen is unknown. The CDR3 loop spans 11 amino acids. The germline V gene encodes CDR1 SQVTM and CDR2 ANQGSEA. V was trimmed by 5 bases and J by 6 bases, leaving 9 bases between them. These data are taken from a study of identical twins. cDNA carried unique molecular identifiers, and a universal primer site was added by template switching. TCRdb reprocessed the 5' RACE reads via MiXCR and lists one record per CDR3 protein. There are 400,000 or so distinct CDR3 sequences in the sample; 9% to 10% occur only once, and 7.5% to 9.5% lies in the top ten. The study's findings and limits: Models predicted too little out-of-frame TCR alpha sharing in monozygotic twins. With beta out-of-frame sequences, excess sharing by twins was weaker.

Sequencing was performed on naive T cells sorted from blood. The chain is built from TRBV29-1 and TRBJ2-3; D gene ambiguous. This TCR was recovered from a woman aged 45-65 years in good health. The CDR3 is CSVTPGDTQYF. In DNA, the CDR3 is TGCAGCGTTACCCCTGGGGATACGCAGTATTTT.